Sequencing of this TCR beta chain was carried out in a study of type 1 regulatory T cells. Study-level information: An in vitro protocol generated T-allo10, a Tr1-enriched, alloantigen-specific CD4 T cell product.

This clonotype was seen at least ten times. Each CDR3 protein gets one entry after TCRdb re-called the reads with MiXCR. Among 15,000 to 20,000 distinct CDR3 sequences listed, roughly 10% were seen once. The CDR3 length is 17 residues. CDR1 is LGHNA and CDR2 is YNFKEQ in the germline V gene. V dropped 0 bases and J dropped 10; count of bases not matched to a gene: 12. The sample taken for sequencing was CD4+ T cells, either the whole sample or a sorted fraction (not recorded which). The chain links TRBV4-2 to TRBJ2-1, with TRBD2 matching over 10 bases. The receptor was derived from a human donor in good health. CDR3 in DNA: TGTGCCAGCAGCCAAGATGGGAATAGCGGGAGGAGGCCCGAGCAGTTCTTC. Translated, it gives CASSQDGNSGRRPEQFF.